The TCR beta chain under discussion was sequenced for a study of T cell responses to AZD1222 COVID-19 vaccine (dated by TCRdb to the early 2020s). Looking at the study overall: AZD1222 recipients with second doses at about 4 weeks or about 12 weeks were pooled, because spike-specific TCR depth and breadth did not differ between schedules. Enrollment into the trials was organized by age into subgroups of 18-55, 56-69 and 70-plus years, and those subgroups contained 148, 28 and 57 TCR-sequenced participants, respectively. TCR sequencing covered 233 trial participants: approximately 200 given two doses of AZD1222 and 26 given two doses of MenACWY control vaccine.

Points the paper makes about the study in general: Because no day 14 peak-response samples were available, repertoires were characterized only after the peak T cell response. Only five to seven AZD1222 recipients were SARS-CoV-2 seropositive at baseline, limiting conclusions about previously exposed vaccinees. The 56-69-year group was small, and its depth increase did not reach significance, likely because of low power. After two AZD1222 doses, both the breadth and the depth of spike-specific TCRs were significantly higher than at day 0 and than in MenACWY recipients. Most participants were white British and females outnumbered males, and the authors suggested that clonal diversity may have been underestimated. Reportedly, close to half of the unique spike-specific TCRs recognized epitopes lying outside the regions that are mutated in the B.1.351 and B.1.1.7 variants. The vaccine-associated CD4 TCRs covered the entire spike protein, and the dominant responses fell in regions 160-218 and 743-854.

Taken with the paper, the label for time point translates to: baseline before first vaccination. Vaccinee samples came from UK trials COV001 and COV002, including a single-blind randomized controlled phase 2/3 trial of AZD1222 (ChAdOx1 nCoV-19) in healthy adults. For TCRbeta chain sequencing, PBMC samples were collected from trial participants at day 0 and at day 28 after the second dose. The CDR3 regions of human TCRbeta chains were analyzed by immunosequencing. The authors processed their data as follows. Repertoire TCRs were matched against a reference library of SARS-CoV-2-specific TCRs generated with the MIRA antigen-specificity platform. Breadth was defined as the fraction of unique TCRs that were SARS-CoV-2-associated. Depth was defined as the fraction of total T cells that were SARS-CoV-2-associated. Using the MIRA data, each spike-specific TCR was assigned both to the spike region to which the TCR was reactive and to a CD4 or CD8 class. Log10-transformed breadth and depth values were compared by one-way ANOVA with Sidak's multiple comparisons tests. The clones in this table, taken by TCRdb from immuneACCESS, are in-frame only. Not every clone is retained; where verified, under half of the shortfall comes from an unresolved V gene, and the cause of the rest is unknown. Clonal size and the V and J genes are those of that table, whereas D and trimming came from the DNA. This sample holds some 80,000 clones; roughly nine tenths were observed only once. Of the sample, roughly 7.7% falls within the top ten clones.

As encoded in the germline V gene (reference sequence), CDR1 is LNHDA while CDR2 is SQIVND. V was cut back by 5 bases and J by 4 bases, leaving a gap of 17 bases between them. The CDR3 runs 16 residues from the cysteine to the phenylalanine. The only DNA kept is the CDR3, 48 bases in frame from the first base. Concerning this clone itself: The specificity of this receptor is unknown. Base quality data are lacking; no much larger clone is found one base away. Additional DNA sequences in this sample encode the identical CDR3.

The TCR comes from an adult in good health. In this chain, TRBV19 is recombined with TRBJ2-2; 6 matching bases give a weak D call of TRBD1. This specimen consisted of peripheral blood, obtained on day 0 of AZD1222 vaccination. The sequenced DNA: TGTGCCAGTAGTTCTCCGGGTGGGGGCGGCACCGGGGAGCTGTTTTTT. This gives the protein CASSSPGGGGTGELFF.